The 21 T cell receptor beta chains given below trace back to one sample, sequenced in a study of shared clonotypes between healthy human individuals (dated by TCRdb to 2019 to 2021). The method behind the library was the immunoSEQ multiplex PCR assay. TCRdb provides this immuneACCESS table in a form limited to in-frame rearrangements. Some clones are lacking; in checked studies, under half of them reflect an unresolved V gene, and why the rest are absent is not known. This sample comprises 2 million to 2.5 million clones, approximately 94% of them detected only once. The ten largest make up more than 0.1% of the sample. The sample comprised naive CD4+ T cells sorted from blood. Interpreted using the paper, the cell subset or site label stands for: CD45RA+ positively selected. Receptor source: a man younger than 35 in good health.

The gene calls are TRBV5-4 and TRBJ1-1; weak D call: TRBD1 (6 bases). Germline CDR1 SGHNT, CDR2 YYREEE (reference sequence). CDR3 length equals 15 residues. V was cut by 0 bases and J by 1 base, with 10 bases left in between. CDR3 bases: TGTGCCAGCAGCTTGGGGAGAGGGGGGAACACTGAAGCTTTCTTT. Encoded protein: CASSLGRGGNTEAFF.

This clone was seen only once. The chain combines TRBV29-1 with TRBJ1-1; 7 nucleotides match TRBD1. Germline CDR1 reads SQVTM; CDR2 reads ANQGSEA. With V trimmed by 6 bases and J by 4 bases, 11 bases remained unmatched. The CDR3 consists of 14 residues. This CDR3 is CSVVTGTSATEAFF. The DNA of the CDR3 is TGCAGCGTGGTGACAGGGACCAGCGCCACTGAAGCTTTCTTT.

As for this clone: Other DNA sequences in this sample translate to the same CDR3. V usage is TRBV6-5 and J usage is TRBJ2-3; D is unclear. CDR1 is MNHEY, CDR2 SVGAGI, per germline. The CDR3 length is 14 residues. The ends were cut back, 3 bases at V and 0 bases at J, with 7 bases in the middle. Here the CDR3 DNA reads TGTGCCAGCAGTTATAGCACTAGCACAGATACGCAGTATTTT. Protein product: CASSYSTSTDTQYF.

The rearrangement links TRBV12-2 to TRBJ2-7; the D call of TRBD1 is as the table states it, not checked on the DNA. TRBV12-2 is a listed pseudogene. The CDR3 is 18 amino acids. CDR3: CASRLAKGWGTGPYEQYF. The DNA for the CDR3 is TGTGCAAGTCGCTTAGCGAAGGGGTGGGGGACAGGACCCTACGAGCAGTACTTC.

The chain uses TRBV4-1 and TRBJ1-2; D is ambiguous. V was pared by 1 base and J by 8 bases, with 14 bases between. This CDR3 contains 14 residues. From germline, CDR1 is MGHRA and CDR2 YSYEKL. The CDR3 protein is CASSQAGVSHGYTF. DNA of the CDR3: TGCGCCAGCAGCCAAGCAGGTGTGTCCCACGGCTACACCTTC.

The chain couples TRBV5-6 to TRBJ2-5; TRBD1 aligns across 10 bases. The V gene's germline CDR1 is SGHDT and CDR2 YYEEEE. The CDR3 length is 15 residues. Trimming removed 6 bases from V and 2 bases from J; junction bases left unmatched: 7. CDR3 amino acids: CASTQPDRGQETQYF. As DNA, the CDR3 is TGTGCCAGCACCCAACCGGACAGGGGGCAAGAGACCCAGTACTTC.

This clone was counted a single time. The junction departs from germline at one end; a sequencing error may be responsible. The V gene is TRBV4-1, the J gene TRBJ2-4; 7 nucleotides match TRBD2. Germline values: CDR1 MGHRA, CDR2 YSYEKL. The CDR3 is 16 amino acids. The CDR3 bases are TGCGCCAGCAGCCCCTTTGGGGAGGGTCCCAACAACATTCAGTACTTC. Encoded protein: CASSPFGEGPNNIQYF.

The table lists this clone with a few counts. V is TRBV19 and J is TRBJ1-5; D ambiguous. Germline lookup yields CDR1 LNHDA and CDR2 SQIVND (reference sequence). The CDR3 totals 12 residues. With 7 bases removed from V and 7 bases from J, the gap between germline ends came to 11 bases. The CDR3 nucleotides read TGTGCCAGTACCATTGATGGGCAGCCCCAGCATTTT. As protein: CASTIDGQPQHF.

The chain links TRBV30 to TRBJ1-2; D unresolved. Trimming shortened V by 0 bases and J by 3 bases, and 14 bases separated the two germline ends. The V gene's germline CDR1 is GTSNPN and CDR2 SVGIG (reference sequence). The CDR3 is 15 amino acids. CDR3 amino acids: CAWSVNRKGDYGYTF. CDR3 DNA sequence: TGTGCCTGGAGTGTTAACCGGAAAGGTGACTATGGCTACACCTTC.

Of note for this clone: The sample has other DNA sequences that encode this CDR3 too. The CDR3, as DNA: TGCGCCAGCAGCTTGGAGGCAGCAACTAATGAAAAACTGTTTTTT. The encoded protein is CASSLEAATNEKLFF. The chain joins TRBV5-1 to TRBJ1-4; no reliable D call. The CDR3 loop spans 15 amino acids. The germline V gene has CDR1 SGHRS and CDR2 YFSETQ. Trimming took off 0 bases at V and 0 bases at J, with 6 bases between the two ends.

The rearrangement joins TRBV4-1 to TRBJ2-2; 11 bases map to TRBD2. The V and J ends lost 3 bases and 5 bases, in that order; junction bases with no gene match: 8. This CDR3 comprises 17 residues. Germline CDR1 MGHRA, CDR2 YSYEKL. CDR3 nucleotide sequence: TGCGCCAGCAGCCAGGTAGCGGGGGGGCGTTTTACCGGGGAGCTGTTTTTT. Translated: CASSQVAGGRFTGELFF.

The chain has TRBV2 and TRBJ2-2, with D possibly matching TRBD2 (6 bases). V lost 5 bases to trimming and J lost 4 bases, with 14 bases between them. The CDR3 has 15 amino acids. From germline, CDR1 is SNHLY and CDR2 FYNNEI. The CDR3 DNA reads as TGTGCCAGCAGTCCGGGACGGCGGGGCACCGGGGAGCTGTTTTTT. Translated, it gives CASSPGRRGTGELFF. Drawing the rest from reference TRBV2 and TRBJ2-2, the complete variable domain is EPEVTQTPSHQVTQMGQEVILRCVPISNHLYFYWYRQILGQKVEFLVSFYNNEISEKSEIFDDQFSVERPDGSNFTLKIRSTKLEDSAMYFCASSPGRRGTGELFFGEGSRLTVL.

The chain carries TRBV7-2 and TRBJ2-3, with 13 bases that match TRBD2. Germline V gene lookup returns CDR1 SGHTA and CDR2 FQGNSA. The J segment lost 2 bases and the V segment lost 4 bases, leaving 6 bases of the junction unmatched. The CDR3 totals 17 residues. The CDR3 here is CASSSWTSGSYTDTQYF. CDR3 bases: TGTGCCAGCAGCTCTTGGACTAGCGGGAGCTACACAGATACGCAGTATTTT.

The J gene is TRBJ1-2, the V gene TRBV6-1; D remains unclear. Germline values: CDR1 MNHNS, CDR2 SASEGT. The V end lost 7 bases, the J end lost 4 bases, and 13 bases lay between the germline ends. The CDR3 covers 13 residues. CDR3 coding DNA: TGTGCCAGCACAATGGGTCGGAGCTATGGCTACACCTTC. Translated: CASTMGRSYGYTF.

V and J are TRBV5-1 and TRBJ2-2; D tentatively fits TRBD1 or TRBD2 (5 bases each). The CDR3 consists of 15 residues. Germline V CDR1 and CDR2: SGHRS, YFSETQ. Trimming cost V 6 bases and J 1 base, with 13 bases left between them. The CDR3 nucleotides are TGCGCCAGCACTTCAGGGAGTCTGAACACCGGGGAGCTGTTTTTT. Its translation is CASTSGSLNTGELFF.

The chain recombines TRBV25-1 with TRBJ1-4; 7 positions match TRBD1. Germline-derived CDR1 and CDR2 are MGHDK and SYGVNS. CDR3 length: 15 residues. V gave up 6 bases and J gave up 7 bases; unmatched junction bases: 11. CDR3 amino acids: CASRPSGTAFEKLFF. CDR3 bases: TGTGCCAGCAGGCCCTCCGGGACAGCCTTTGAAAAACTGTTTTTT.

Notes on this clone: Other DNA sequences in the same sample also yield this CDR3. The V and J genes are TRBV28 and TRBJ1-2; D is perhaps TRBD1 (5 bases). Germline CDR1 MDHEN, CDR2 SYDVKM. V was shortened by 2 bases and J by 4 bases, with 8 bases between the two germline ends. This CDR3 has 13 amino acids. CDR3 loop: CASSLGGSYGYTF. The CDR3 DNA sequence: TGTGCCAGCAGTTTAGGGGGAAGCTATGGCTACACCTTC.

This chain links TRBV18 with TRBJ2-6, with 8 bases identical to TRBD1. In germline, CDR1 is KGHSH, CDR2 LQKENI. The V gene end was trimmed by 6 bases and the J gene end by 2 bases; junction bases not matched to a gene: 6. The CDR3 consists of 16 residues. CDR3 bases: TGTGCCAGCTCTCCAGGGACAGGAGCTGGGGCCAACGTCCTGACTTTC. Translation: CASSPGTGAGANVLTF.

In DNA, the CDR3 is TGCGCCAGCAGGGGGACAGGGGACGGCACAGATACGCAGTATTTT. This encodes CASRGTGDGTDTQYF. V is TRBV10-1 and J is TRBJ2-3, with 10 bases fitting TRBD1. The germline V gene encodes CDR1 WNHNN and CDR2 SYGVQD (reference sequence). This CDR3 has 15 amino acids. Trimming at V came to 6 bases and at J to 1 base, leaving 4 bases not matched to a gene.

This clone was seen a handful of times. V is TRBV3-1 (or the pseudogene TRBV3-2) and J is TRBJ2-7; D gene unclear. The CDR3 sequence is 9 residues long. V was pared by 6 bases and J by 6 bases, with 3 bases between. Germline CDR1 LGHDT, CDR2 YNNKEL (reference sequence). Here the CDR3 reads CASRCEQYF. The CDR3 region has the DNA TGTGCCAGCAGATGCGAGCAGTACTTC.

This clone was found a few times. Different DNA sequences within this sample yield the same CDR3. The V and J genes are TRBV7-9 and TRBJ1-5, with unresolved D. Germline CDR1 is SEHNR and CDR2 is FQNEAQ (reference sequence). This CDR3 has 12 residues. Trimming cost V 3 bases and J 2 bases, with 2 bases left between them. The CDR3: CASSFGNQPQHF. The CDR3 DNA is TGTGCCAGCAGCTTCGGCAATCAGCCCCAGCATTTT. Combining the CDR3 with reference TRBV7-9 and TRBJ1-5 gives the whole variable domain DTGVSQNPRHKITKRGQNVTFRCDPISEHNRLYWYRQTLGQGPEFLTYFQNEAQLEKSRLLSDRFSAERPKGSFSTLEIQRTEQGDSAMYLCASSFGNQPQHFGDGTRLSIL.